The next 30 T cell receptor beta chains were all read from a single sample in a study of blood T cell repertoires in COVID-19. Repertoires were generated with immunoSEQ multiplex PCR, while TCRdb's copy carries only in-frame clones and drops some. The sample carries some 220,000 clones, around 90% recorded once. Sequences were obtained from peripheral blood. Receptors were obtained from a woman aged 18-29 years who had recovered from COVID-19.

The chain employs TRBV28 and TRBJ2-7; 7 bases are shared with TRBD1. V lost 4 bases to trimming and J lost 3 bases; unmatched junction nucleotides: 9. This CDR3 has 15 residues. The V gene's germline CDR1 is MDHEN and CDR2 SYDVKM. CDR3 DNA sequence: TGTGCCAGCAGTTCACTAACGGGACAGAACTACGAGCAGTACTTC. Amino acids: CASSSLTGQNYEQYF.

The chain combines TRBV6-5 with TRBJ2-3, with TRBD2 identical over 8 bases. V was pared by 6 bases and J by 2 bases, with 7 bases of the junction left unmatched. This CDR3 is 15 amino acids long. In germline, CDR1 is MNHEY, CDR2 SVGAGI. DNA of the CDR3: TGTGCCAGCAGCAAAATAGCGGGACCCACAGATACGCAGTATTTT. Translating it yields CASSKIAGPTDTQYF.

The chain uses TRBV6-6 and TRBJ2-7, with no clear D. The germline gives CDR1 MNHNY, CDR2 SVGAGI (reference sequence). CDR3 length: 11 residues. Trimming took 4 bases from V and 3 from J, leaving 4 bases between them. CDR3 sequence: CASSLNYEQYF. In nucleotides, the CDR3 is TGTGCCAGCAGTTTAAACTACGAGCAGTACTTC.

The V and J genes are TRBV9 and TRBJ2-1; no firm D call. Germline CDR1 SGDLS, CDR2 YYNGEE. The CDR3 spans 14 residues. Trimming pared 1 base from V and 5 bases from J, leaving 10 bases between. The CDR3, as DNA: TGTGCCAGCAGCGTATCGCGGATAGACAATGAGCAGTTCTTC. Protein product: CASSVSRIDNEQFF.

The chain has TRBV9 and TRBJ2-5, with 7 nucleotides matching TRBD1. This CDR3 is built from 17 residues. J gave up 0 bases and V 2 bases, and 10 bases lay outside the gene matches. Germline-derived CDR1 and CDR2 are SGDLS and YYNGEE. The CDR3 loop is CASSVQPGTEYQETQYF. The CDR3 nucleotides are TGTGCCAGCAGCGTTCAACCCGGGACAGAGTACCAAGAGACCCAGTACTTC. The variable domain in full, completed from reference TRBV9 and TRBJ2-5, reads DSGVTQTPKHLITATGQRVTLRCSPRSGDLSVYWYQQSLDQGLQFLIQYYNGEERAKGNILERFSAQQFPDLHSELNLSSLELGDSALYFCASSVQPGTEYQETQYFGPGTRLLVL.

This rearrangement joins TRBV7-9 to TRBJ2-7; 11 bases are shared with TRBD1. The CDR3 has 15 amino acids. V was clipped by 6 bases and J by 9 bases; unmatched bases: 13. The germline V gene has CDR1 SEHNR and CDR2 FQNEAQ (reference sequence). In DNA form, the CDR3 reads TGTGCCAGCAGTTACACCCGGACAGGGGGCGAGGGGCAGTACTTC. Translating gives CASSYTRTGGEGQYF. The full variable domain, in which reference TRBV7-9 and TRBJ2-7 provide the parts outside the CDR3, is DTGVSQNPRHKITKRGQNVTFRCDPISEHNRLYWYRQTLGQGPEFLTYFQNEAQLEKSRLLSDRFSAERPKGSFSTLEIQRTEQGDSAMYLCASSYTRTGGEGQYFGPGTRLTVT.

The rearrangement uses TRBV3-1 (or the pseudogene TRBV3-2) and TRBJ1-2, with D perhaps TRBD1 (5 bases). Trimming took off 3 bases at V and 5 bases at J, with 7 bases between the two ends. Germline loops: CDR1 LGHDT, CDR2 YNNKEL (reference sequence). The CDR3 runs 12 residues. The DNA for the CDR3 is TGTGCCAGCAGCCAGGGGCTATATGGCTACACCTTC. It translates to CASSQGLYGYTF.

This clone was recorded only once. J is TRBJ2-7 and V is TRBV6-5, with 9 bases that match TRBD2. This CDR3 is 15 amino acids long. V shed 1 base, J shed 2 bases, and the junction held 3 bases outside the gene matches. Germline values: CDR1 MNHEY, CDR2 SVGAGI. CDR3 protein: CASSYYGGGAYEQYF. The CDR3 bases are TGTGCCAGCAGTTACTATGGCGGGGGGGCCTACGAGCAGTACTTC.

V usage is TRBV2 and J usage is TRBJ2-3; D is unresolved. Germline V gene lookup returns CDR1 SNHLY and CDR2 FYNNEI. The CDR3 is made up of 12 amino acids. V shed 4 bases and J shed 3 bases, with 5 bases lying between them. CDR3 bases: TGTGCCAGCAGTGGGCTGACAGATACGCAGTATTTT. Its protein is CASSGLTDTQYF.

The gene calls are TRBV2 and TRBJ2-1, with 7 bases identical to TRBD2. The CDR3 has 16 residues. Trimming took 1 base from V and 8 from J; bases not matched to a gene: 11. The germline V gene has CDR1 SNHLY and CDR2 FYNNEI. The CDR3 bases are TGTGCCAGCAGTGAAGGGACTAGGAACCCTCTGGATGAGCAGTTCTTC. The encoded protein is CASSEGTRNPLDEQFF.

This rearrangement joins TRBV7-2 to TRBJ1-2; TRBD1 matches 7 bases. From germline, CDR1 is SGHTA and CDR2 FQGNSA. There are 14 residues in the CDR3. V dropped 7 bases and J dropped 7; count of bases not matched to a gene: 12. The CDR3 is CASNRPTGLGGYTF. CDR3 DNA: TGTGCCAGCAACCGCCCGACAGGGTTGGGTGGCTACACCTTC.

This rearrangement joins TRBV5-1 to TRBJ1-2; unclear D gene. With 0 bases removed from V and 5 bases from J, the gap between germline ends came to 11 bases. The CDR3 has 14 residues. The V gene's germline CDR1 is SGHRS and CDR2 YFSETQ. Here the CDR3 DNA reads TGCGCCAGCAGCTTGGGAGAGGGCGGGTATGGCTACACCTTC. It encodes CASSLGEGGYGYTF. Looking up the rest from reference TRBV5-1 and TRBJ1-2 gives the full variable domain: KAGVTQTPRYLIKTRGQQVTLSCSPISGHRSVSWYQQTPGQGLQFLFEYFSETQRNKGNFPGRFSGRQFSNSRSEMNVSTLELGDSALYLCASSLGEGGYGYTFGSGTRLTVV.

For the CDR3, the DNA is TGTGCCAGCAGTGAACGGACAGGAGACTACGAGCAGTACTTC. It yields the protein CASSERTGDYEQYF. This chain uses TRBV9 with TRBJ2-7, with 7 bases matching TRBD1. CDR1 SGDLS and CDR2 YYNGEE come from the germline V gene. V shed 5 bases, J shed 3 bases, and the junction held 8 bases outside the gene matches. The CDR3 is 14 residues long.

The genes are TRBV19 and TRBJ2-3; D is possibly TRBD1 (6 bases). There are 14 residues in the CDR3. Germline V gives CDR1 LNHDA, CDR2 SQIVND (reference sequence). Deletions cut 3 bases from V and 2 bases from J, with 9 bases between. CDR3 DNA sequence: TGTGCCAGTAGTATCAGGACAGTCACAGATACGCAGTATTTT. Protein: CASSIRTVTDTQYF. Complete variable domain (other parts from reference TRBV19 and TRBJ2-3): DGGITQSPKYLFRKEGQNVTLSCEQNLNHDAMYWYRQDPGQGLRLIYYSQIVNDFQKGDIAEGYSVSREKKESFPLTVTSAQKNPTAFYLCASSIRTVTDTQYFGPGTRLTVL.

Turning to this clone: Other DNA sequences in this specimen translate into the identical CDR3. The V gene is TRBV6-5, the J gene TRBJ2-5; 7 nucleotides agree with TRBD2. Germline CDR1 reads MNHEY; CDR2 reads SVGAGI. The CDR3 consists of 15 residues. With 0 bases clipped from V and 5 bases from J, the junction kept 6 bases outside the gene matches. Written as DNA, the CDR3 is TGTGCCAGCAGTTACTCGGGAGGGTTAGGGGAGACCCAGTACTTC. Residues: CASSYSGGLGETQYF.

The chain uses TRBV4-3 and TRBJ1-4; TRBD1 might be the D (5 bases). With 0 bases removed from V and 4 bases from J, the gap between germline ends came to 9 bases. The CDR3 consists of 15 residues. CDR1 LGHNA and CDR2 YSLEER come from the germline V gene. The CDR3 sequence is CASSQDRGRNEKLFF. CDR3 nucleotides: TGCGCCAGCAGCCAAGATAGGGGCCGTAATGAAAAACTGTTTTTT.

The chain employs TRBV19 and TRBJ2-5; 9 bases are shared with TRBD1. With 0 bases clipped from V and 6 bases from J, the junction kept 11 bases outside the gene matches. Germline CDR1 reads LNHDA; CDR2 reads SQIVND (reference sequence). The CDR3 contains 17 residues. Here the CDR3 DNA reads TGTGCCAGTAGTATAGATGGCATTCGGGACAGGGAGAAGACCCAGTACTTC. This encodes CASSIDGIRDREKTQYF.

The count of this clone is one. The V and J genes are TRBV7-3 and TRBJ2-3; a possible D gene is TRBD2 (5 bases). In germline, CDR1 is SGHTA, CDR2 FQGTGA. This CDR3 has 13 amino acids. Trimming removed 2 bases from V and 5 bases from J, with 8 bases in between. CDR3 sequence (DNA): TGTGCCAGCAGCTTATCGGCGGGAGATACGCAGTATTTT. Its protein product is CASSLSAGDTQYF.

The chain uses TRBV6-2 or TRBV6-3 and TRBJ2-5; TRBD1 matches 7 bases. The trim removed 5 bases at V and 2 bases at J, leaving 17 bases unmatched. CDR1 and CDR2 (germline): MNHEY, SVGEGT. CDR3 length equals 18 residues. As DNA, the CDR3 is TGTGCCAGCAGTACTGTCAGGGGGACACGGTTACAACAAGAGACCCAGTACTTC. Its protein product is CASSTVRGTRLQQETQYF.

The CDR3 region is CASSEDDRGLYEQYF. Here the CDR3 DNA reads TGTGCCAGCAGCGAGGATGACAGGGGTTTATACGAGCAGTACTTC. The chain joins TRBV9 to TRBJ2-7; 8 positions agree with TRBD1. This CDR3 is built from 15 residues. Germline V gene sequence: CDR1 SGDLS, CDR2 YYNGEE. V gave up 3 bases and J gave up 4 bases; unmatched junction bases: 9.

This clone was found once. This chain uses TRBV2 with TRBJ2-7, with 8 nucleotides matching TRBD2. Losses at the gene ends were 7 bases for V and 3 bases for J; bases not matched to a gene: 5. The germline V gene has CDR1 SNHLY and CDR2 FYNNEI. The CDR3 totals 13 residues. Written as DNA, the CDR3 is TGTGCCAGCACGGGGGGGGATAACTACGAGCAGTACTTC. Protein sequence: CASTGGDNYEQYF.

The V gene is TRBV6-2 or TRBV6-3, the J gene TRBJ2-2; 10 nucleotides line up with TRBD2. There are 18 residues in the CDR3. The V segment lost 0 bases and the J segment 4 bases; nucleotides outside the gene matches: 8. CDR1 MNHEY and CDR2 SVGEGT come from the germline V gene. The CDR3 here is CASSYSLSSGSFTGELFF. In nucleotides, the CDR3 is TGTGCCAGCAGTTACTCCCTTTCTAGCGGGAGTTTCACCGGGGAGCTGTTTTTT.

J is TRBJ1-3 and V is TRBV9, with D tentatively TRBD1 (6 bases). The germline CDR1 and CDR2 sequences are SGDLS and YYNGEE. CDR3 size: 14 residues. V lost 0 bases and J 6 bases, leaving 10 bases between the germline ends. The CDR3 sequence: CASSVEQGENTIYF. CDR3 bases: TGTGCCAGCAGCGTAGAACAGGGTGAAAACACCATATATTTT. Based on the CDR3 plus reference TRBV9 and TRBJ1-3, the full variable domain is DSGVTQTPKHLITATGQRVTLRCSPRSGDLSVYWYQQSLDQGLQFLIQYYNGEERAKGNILERFSAQQFPDLHSELNLSSLELGDSALYFCASSVEQGENTIYFGEGSWLTVV.

Only a few counts were recorded for this clone. V and J are TRBV6-1 and TRBJ2-7; D gene uncertain. Germline CDR1 MNHNS, CDR2 SASEGT. Trimming cost V 1 base and J 12 bases, with 10 bases left between them. This CDR3 contains 11 residues. CDR3 protein: CASSEVMAVYF. In DNA form, the CDR3 reads TGTGCCAGCAGTGAAGTGATGGCGGTGTACTTC.

Written as DNA, the CDR3 is TGCGCCAGCAGCCAAGATCGACAGGGCTTTCGCACAGATACGCAGTATTTT. It is translated as CASSQDRQGFRTDTQYF. The chain uses TRBV4-3 and TRBJ2-3, with 7 bases fitting TRBD1. The CDR3 spans 17 residues. Germline CDR1 reads LGHNA; CDR2 reads YSLEER. The V and J ends lost 0 bases and 1 base, in that order; junction bases with no gene match: 7.

This clone is a singleton in its sample. This rearrangement joins TRBV11-2 to TRBJ1-1; 8 bases fit TRBD1. Unmatched junction bases numbered 5, after V lost 5 bases and J lost 3 bases. The CDR3 consists of 14 residues. Germline CDR1 reads SGHAT; CDR2 reads FQNNGV. For the CDR3, the DNA is TGTGCCAGCAGCGCGGGACAGGAGTACACTGAAGCTTTCTTT. Protein sequence: CASSAGQEYTEAFF. Drawing the rest from reference TRBV11-2 and TRBJ1-1, the complete variable domain is EAGVAQSPRYKIIEKRQSVAFWCNPISGHATLYWYQQILGQGPKLLIQFQNNGVVDDSQLPKDRFSAERLKGVDSTLKIQPAKLEDSAVYLCASSAGQEYTEAFFGQGTRLTVV.

J is TRBJ2-1 and V is TRBV18; D is uncertain. This CDR3 region has 14 residues. V lost 1 base and J lost 0, with 4 bases in between. Germline values: CDR1 KGHSH, CDR2 LQKENI. The CDR3 reads CASSPQSSYNEQFF. The DNA of the CDR3 is TGTGCCAGCTCACCACAGAGCTCCTACAATGAGCAGTTCTTC.

J is TRBJ2-1 and V is TRBV3-1 (or the pseudogene TRBV3-2), with D unclear. Germline V lookup: CDR1 LGHDT, CDR2 YNNKEL (reference sequence). This CDR3 has 17 residues. V lost 1 base and J 6 bases, leaving 19 bases between the germline ends. CDR3 DNA: TGTGCCAGCAGCCAAGGGTCTGCGGAGCTTAACCCCAATGAGCAGTTCTTC. Its protein is CASSQGSAELNPNEQFF.

This clone occurred once. The genes are TRBV7-2 and TRBJ2-7; D remains unclear. This CDR3 contains 14 residues. V lost 1 base and J lost 4, with 11 bases in between. Germline CDR1 and CDR2: SGHTA and FQGNSA. Here the CDR3 DNA reads TGTGCCAGCAGCTTAGAAGTCAGGCCTTACGAGCAGTACTTC. As protein: CASSLEVRPYEQYF.

This clone was recorded once. V usage is TRBV4-2 and J usage is TRBJ1-2; weak D call: TRBD1 (5 bases). V was clipped by 0 bases and J by 1 base, with 9 bases between them. CDR1 LGHNA and CDR2 YNFKEQ come from the germline V gene. The CDR3 is 15 residues long. In DNA, the CDR3 is TGTGCCAGCAGCCAAGAAGTGGGGCGTAACTATGGCTACACCTTC. Protein sequence: CASSQEVGRNYGYTF.